This entry is about one T cell receptor beta chain. Generated by immunoSEQ multiplex PCR, the TCRdb table keeps only in-frame clones and is missing some. The data hold 85,000 to 120,000 clones, with around 90% observed a single time. The entry originates in a study of blood T cell repertoires in COVID-19. Study at large: Material from acute and convalescent COVID-19 was sourced from the United States, Italy and Spain. In each case, the material was cDNA or gDNA derived from T cells, B-cell-depleted T cells, or PBMCs.

Trimming shortened V by 2 bases and J by 4 bases, and 6 bases separated the two germline ends. The CDR3 covers 13 residues. Germline-derived CDR1 and CDR2 are MNHEY and SMNVEV (reference sequence). Enrolment of Seattle patients took place during active infection, and they were followed longitudinally. This chain uses TRBV27 with TRBJ2-1, with no clear D. The sample taken for sequencing was peripheral blood. This receptor was identified in a woman aged 50 to 60 with COVID-19, enrolled during active disease. The CDR3 sequence: CASSLIKYNEQFF. CDR3 nucleotides: TGTGCCAGCAGTTTAATAAAATACAATGAGCAGTTCTTC.